This T cell receptor beta chain was retrieved from a study of cytomegalovirus exposure and HLA in healthy donors. Broader study findings: Links to common viral pathogens appeared, in a later analysis, for several of the most significant clusters. There were some V segments, including TRBV6-2 and TRBV6-3, excluded as indistinguishable.

The PCR had 60 Vbeta and 13 Jbeta primers. Profiling relied on immunoSEQ multiplex PCR, and the TCRdb table lists in-frame clones only, not all of them. Of 200,000 to 250,000 clones listed, about three quarters are singletons. Of note for this clone: Its antigen is unknown.

Unmatched junction bases numbered 15, after V lost 1 base and J lost 6 bases. This CDR3 contains 19 residues. Per germline, CDR1 LGHNA and CDR2 YNFKEQ. The sequence was obtained from a man in his late teens or twenties in good health and CMV-seronegative. Sequences were obtained from PBMCs. This chain links TRBV4-2 with TRBJ2-3; 11 positions agree with TRBD1. CDR3 in amino acids: CASSQVFRMDRGLGDTQYF. The CDR3 nucleotides read TGTGCCAGCAGCCAAGTTTTTAGAATGGACAGGGGGCTGGGGGATACGCAGTATTTT.